This section outlines one T cell receptor beta chain sequence together with its context. Read data end 3 residues before the CDR3 end; the end is taken from the germline J gene. The data were obtained in a study of T cells in women clearing cervical HPV infection. CDR3 length: 13 amino acids. Germline V gene sequence: CDR1 SGHAT, CDR2 FQNNGV. The V end lost 5 bases, the J end lost 8 bases, and 13 bases lay between the germline ends. The method was immunoSEQ multiplex PCR; TCRdb's version includes in-frame clones alone and lacks a portion of them. Its listing shows 45,000 to 55,000 clones. The sequencing input was blood buffy coat. J is TRBJ1-3 and V is TRBV11-2; tentatively, D is TRBD1 (5 bases). This TCR was recovered from a woman between 18 and 70 years old with a cervical HPV16 infection that either progressed to CIN3+ or cleared (not recorded which). The CDR3 bases that were read are TGTGCCAGCAGCAACTGGGAGGGGTACACC. Its translation: CASSNWEGYT. The full-length CDR3 reads as CASSNWEGYTIYF.